What follows describes a single TCR beta chain. No antigen is known for it. Base-call qualities are not available, and no considerably larger clone is one nucleotide away. Full-length TCR variable regions were amplified by 5' RACE PCR with constant-region reverse primers, followed by semi-nested PCR with Nested Universal Primer A. The ReliaPrep RNA Cell Miniprep System was used to extract total RNA, which was then reverse transcribed into 5'RACE-ready cDNA with the SMARTer RACE 5'/3' Kit. Full-length TCR alpha and beta libraries were barcoded with multiplex adaptors and sequenced on an Illumina MiSeq. For the original study's pipeline: For each of nine subset-tissue groups, sequencing data from the five patients were pooled, and the groups were then compared using unsupervised clustering of TCR gene usage. The Morisita-Horn index, with shared sequences weighted by their contribution to each repertoire, was used to calculate repertoire similarity. The public reads were run again by TCRdb, first through fastp at Q25 and then through MiXCR, and only productive beta chains were kept. CDR3 protein duplicates are merged, each entry listing the most common genes and DNA. In this record, the V and J calls reflect TCRdb's handling and not the investigators' own analysis. The sample records about 40,000 distinct CDR3 sequences, over 15% of which are singletons. The top ten constitute 2.5% to 3.5% of the sample.

Reading from cysteine to phenylalanine, the CDR3 counts 15 amino acids. The CDR3 DNA has 45 bases and is translated from base 1. CDR1 and CDR2, per the germline V gene, are SGHNT and YENEEA. V has 5 bases trimmed and J has 5 bases trimmed; junction bases matching no gene number 9. The data are from a study (dated by TCRdb to about 2015). Background for the entire study: Whether tumor-infiltrating Tregs in breast cancer are recruited from blood Tregs or converted in situ from other CD4+ T cell subsets was tested. Results and caveats for the whole study, not just this receptor: In terms of TCR gene usage, tumor memory CD4+ T cells clustered together with blood and lymph node memory CD4+ cells, as well as with lymph node naive CD4+ cells. The greatest overlap of tumor-infiltrating Treg TCR alpha and beta sequences was observed with tumor naive CD4+ T cells, followed by blood naive CD4+ T cells. Validation in the larger cohort was restricted to a single TCR beta V-J rearrangement rather than whole repertoires.

The Miltenyi Naive CD4+ T Cell Isolation kit was used to purify naive CD4+ T cells, and CD25 microbeads were used to remove Tregs. Tregs, naive and memory CD4+ T cells from tumor, blood and ipsilateral draining lymph nodes of a handful of breast cancer patients underwent full-length TCR alpha and beta sequencing. Tumor tissue, along with lymph nodes from ipsilateral axillary dissection, was perfused with PBS, minced, and then digested using collagenase I and hyaluronidase. Ficoll density gradient centrifugation was used to isolate mononuclear cells from lymph nodes or from more than 40 ml of peripheral blood. Sorted cell populations were confirmed by FACS to exceed 90% purity.

What was sequenced was naive CD4+ T cells sorted from a lymph node. The sample's cell subset or site label, decoded: naive CD4+ T cells, CD4+CD45RA+CD25-. The chain was built from TRBV11-3 and TRBJ2-7; TRBD1 fits 10 bases in the junction. The TCR was taken from a female donor with breast cancer. The CDR3 corresponds to CASSPSGTGANEQYF. The DNA sequence follows: TGTGCCAGCAGCCCTTCCGGGACAGGGGCCAACGAGCAGTACTTC.